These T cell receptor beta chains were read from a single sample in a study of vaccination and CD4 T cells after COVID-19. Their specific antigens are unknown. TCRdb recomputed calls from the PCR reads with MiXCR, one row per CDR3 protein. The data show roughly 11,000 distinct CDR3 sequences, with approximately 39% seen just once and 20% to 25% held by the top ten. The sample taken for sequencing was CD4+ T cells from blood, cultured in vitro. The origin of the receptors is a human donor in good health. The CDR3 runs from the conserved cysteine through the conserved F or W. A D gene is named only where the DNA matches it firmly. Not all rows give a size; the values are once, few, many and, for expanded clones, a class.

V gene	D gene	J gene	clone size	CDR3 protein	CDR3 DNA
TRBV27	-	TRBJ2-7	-	CASTSVRSPYEQYF	TGTGCCAGCACCTCCGTACGGAGTCCCTACGAGCAGTACTTC
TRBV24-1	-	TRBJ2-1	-	CATKGEASYNEQFF	TGTGCCACCAAGGGGGAGGCCTCCTACAATGAGCAGTTCTTC
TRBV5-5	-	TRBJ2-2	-	CASSLRAPGELFF	TGTGCCAGCAGCTTACGGGCCCCGGGGGAGCTGTTTTTT
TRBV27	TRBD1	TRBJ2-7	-	CASSWRQGVEQYF	TGTGCCAGCAGCTGGAGACAGGGAGTCGAGCAGTACTTC
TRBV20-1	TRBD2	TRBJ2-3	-	CSAQPHKRDTDTQYF	TGCAGTGCTCAGCCTCACAAGCGGGATACAGATACGCAGTATTTT
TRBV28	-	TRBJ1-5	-	CASSPPGAGFNQPQHF	TGTGCCAGCAGTCCCCCCGGGGCAGGGTTCAATCAGCCCCAGCATTTT
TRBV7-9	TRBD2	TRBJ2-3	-	CASSPDLAGADTQYF	TGTGCCAGCAGCCCCGACCTGGCGGGGGCAGATACGCAGTATTTT
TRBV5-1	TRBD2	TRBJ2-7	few	CASSMSRAGSYEQYF	TGCGCCAGCAGCATGTCTAGAGCGGGGAGCTACGAGCAGTACTTC
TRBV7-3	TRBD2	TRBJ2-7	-	CASSRSGNDYEQYF	TGTGCCAGCAGCCGGAGCGGGAATGACTACGAGCAGTACTTC
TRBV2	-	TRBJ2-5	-	CASTGAGAGETQYF	TGTGCCAGCACGGGGGCAGGGGCGGGAGAGACCCAGTACTTC
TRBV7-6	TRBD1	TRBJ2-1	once	CASSSDRAYNEQFF	TGTGCCAGCAGCTCGGACAGGGCCTACAATGAGCAGTTCTTC
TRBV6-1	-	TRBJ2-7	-	CASRTPGGTGIQYF	TGTGCCAGCAGGACGCCTGGGGGAACAGGGATCCAGTACTTC
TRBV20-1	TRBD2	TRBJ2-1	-	CSAVSGRGYNEQFF	TGCAGTGCCGTTAGCGGGAGGGGTTACAATGAGCAGTTCTTC
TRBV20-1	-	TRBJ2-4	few	CSASTVRGRDIQYF	TGCAGTGCTAGTACCGTCCGGGGGCGGGACATTCAGTACTTC
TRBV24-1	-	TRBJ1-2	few	CATSAPEGGYTF	TGTGCCACCAGTGCGCCAGAGGGTGGCTACACCTTC
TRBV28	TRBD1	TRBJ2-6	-	CASRKYRGHGANVLTF	TGTGCCAGCAGAAAATACAGGGGGCATGGGGCCAACGTCCTGACTTTC
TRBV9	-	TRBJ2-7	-	CASSVGAVSYEQYF	TGTGCCAGCAGCGTAGGGGCGGTCTCCTACGAGCAGTACTTC